This T cell receptor (beta chain) was sequenced in a study of shared clonotypes between healthy human individuals. At the level of the study: CD8 memory received one plate per donor, CD8 naive two, CD4 memory three and CD4 naive three.

Study conclusions and caveats: Incomplete sequencing of sorted subsets was indicated by rarefaction despite large depth. Exclusively blood specimens were collected; tissue repertoires likely differ. For naive CD4 cells, 4% to 6% of clonotypes were shared across a few donors.

Points on this clone: Its antigen is as yet unknown.

Profiling relied on immunoSEQ multiplex PCR, and the TCRdb table lists in-frame clones only, not all of them. Of some 2 million clones listed, roughly 95% were seen once; the top ten hold about 0.13%. The sequence came from a man aged 18-30 years in good health. Source material: naive CD4+ T cells sorted from blood. Documented subset: CD45RA+ positively selected.

The CDR3 DNA sequence: TGCAGTGCAGAATCGGGGGAGACCCAGTACTTC. It encodes CSAESGETQYF. The genes are TRBV20-1 and TRBJ2-5; D is perhaps TRBD2 (5 bases). Trimming took off 6 bases at V and 5 bases at J, with 10 bases between the two ends. The germline V gene has CDR1 DFQATT and CDR2 SNEGSKA (reference sequence). The CDR3 covers 11 residues.